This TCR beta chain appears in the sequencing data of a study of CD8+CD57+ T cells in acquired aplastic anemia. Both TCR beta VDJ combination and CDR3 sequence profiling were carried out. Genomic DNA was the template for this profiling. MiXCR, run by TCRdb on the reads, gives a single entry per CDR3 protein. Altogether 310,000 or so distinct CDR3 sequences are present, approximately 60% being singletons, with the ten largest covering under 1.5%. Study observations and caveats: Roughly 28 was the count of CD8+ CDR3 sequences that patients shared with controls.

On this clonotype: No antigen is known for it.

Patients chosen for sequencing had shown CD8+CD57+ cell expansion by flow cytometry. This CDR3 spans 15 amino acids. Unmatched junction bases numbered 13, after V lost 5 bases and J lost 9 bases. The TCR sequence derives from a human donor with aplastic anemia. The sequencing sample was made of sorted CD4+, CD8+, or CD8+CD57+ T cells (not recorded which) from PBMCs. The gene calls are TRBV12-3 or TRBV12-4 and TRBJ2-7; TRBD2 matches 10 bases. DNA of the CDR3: TGTGCCAGCAGTCCCGGCGGCAGCGGGGGGGGGGCGCAGTACTTC. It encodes CASSPGGSGGGAQYF.